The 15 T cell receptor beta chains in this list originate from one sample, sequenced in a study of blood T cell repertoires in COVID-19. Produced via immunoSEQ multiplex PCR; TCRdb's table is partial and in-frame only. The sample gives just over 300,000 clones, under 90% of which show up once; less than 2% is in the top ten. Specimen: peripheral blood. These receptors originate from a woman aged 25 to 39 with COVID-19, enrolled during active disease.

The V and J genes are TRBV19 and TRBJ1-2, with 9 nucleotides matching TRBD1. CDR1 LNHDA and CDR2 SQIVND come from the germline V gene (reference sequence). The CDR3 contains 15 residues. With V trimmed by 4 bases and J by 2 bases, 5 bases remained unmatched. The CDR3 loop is CASSTKGQGNYGYTF. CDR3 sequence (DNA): TGTGCCAGTAGTACAAAGGGACAGGGAAACTATGGCTACACCTTC.

The CDR3 DNA follows: TGTGCCACCAGCACTGCAGCGGGGGGCCTCCAGGGGGCCCAGTACTTC. Its translation is CATSTAAGGLQGAQYF. The chain is built from TRBV15 and TRBJ2-5, with 9 positions matching TRBD2. With 4 bases clipped from V and 9 bases from J, the junction kept 15 bases outside the gene matches. In germline, CDR1 is LNHNV, CDR2 YYDKDF (reference sequence). This CDR3 has 16 amino acids.

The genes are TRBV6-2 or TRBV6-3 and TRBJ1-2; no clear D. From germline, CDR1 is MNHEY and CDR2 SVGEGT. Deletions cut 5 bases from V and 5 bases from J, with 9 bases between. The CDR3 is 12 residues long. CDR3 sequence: CASSRQRYGYTF. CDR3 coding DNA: TGTGCCAGCAGTCGCCAGAGGTATGGCTACACCTTC.

The CDR3 DNA follows: TGTGCCAGCAGCCAGGGACAGAGCTCCAGTGGAAACACCATATATTTT. Its translation is CASSQGQSSSGNTIYF. The chain couples TRBV4-2 to TRBJ1-3; 7 bases line up with TRBD1. Germline trimming cut 3 bases from V and 3 bases from J; bases unmatched to any gene: 8. This CDR3 contains 16 residues. Germline V gene sequence: CDR1 LGHNA, CDR2 YNFKEQ.

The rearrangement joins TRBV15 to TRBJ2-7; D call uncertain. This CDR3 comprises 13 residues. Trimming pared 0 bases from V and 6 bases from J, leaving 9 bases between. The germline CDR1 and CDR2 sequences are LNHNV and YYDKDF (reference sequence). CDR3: CATSRDKVAEQYF. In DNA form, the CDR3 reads TGTGCCACCAGCAGAGATAAAGTGGCCGAGCAGTACTTC.

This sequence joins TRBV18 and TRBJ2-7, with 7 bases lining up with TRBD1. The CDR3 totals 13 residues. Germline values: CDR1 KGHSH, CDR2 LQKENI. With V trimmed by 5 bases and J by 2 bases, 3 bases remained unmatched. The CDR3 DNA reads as TGTGCCAGCTCAGAGGGGACAGCCTACGAGCAGTACTTC. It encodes CASSEGTAYEQYF.

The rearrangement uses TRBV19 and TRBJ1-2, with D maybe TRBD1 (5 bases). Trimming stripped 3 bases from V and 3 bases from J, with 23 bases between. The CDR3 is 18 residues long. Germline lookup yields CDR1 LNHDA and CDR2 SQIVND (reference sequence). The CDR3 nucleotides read TGTGCCAGTAGTATCAAACCGGGACTCCTCAATCGTCACTATGGCTACACCTTC. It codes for CASSIKPGLLNRHYGYTF.

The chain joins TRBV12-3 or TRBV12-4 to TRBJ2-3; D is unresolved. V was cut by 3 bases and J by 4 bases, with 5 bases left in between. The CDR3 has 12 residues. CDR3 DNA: TGTGCCAGCAGTTTTATCCCAGATACGCAGTATTTT. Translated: CASSFIPDTQYF.

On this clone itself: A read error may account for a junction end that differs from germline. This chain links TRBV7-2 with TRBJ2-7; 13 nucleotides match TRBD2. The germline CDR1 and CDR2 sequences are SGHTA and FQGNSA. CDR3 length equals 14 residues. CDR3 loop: CASSLLTSGGHTTF. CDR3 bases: TGTGCCAGCAGCTTATTGACTAGCGGGGGGCACACCACCTTC.

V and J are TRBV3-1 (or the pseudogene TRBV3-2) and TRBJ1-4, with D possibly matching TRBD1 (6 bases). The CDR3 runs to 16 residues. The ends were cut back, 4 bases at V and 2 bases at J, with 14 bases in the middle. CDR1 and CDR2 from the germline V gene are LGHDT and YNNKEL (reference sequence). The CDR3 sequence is CASSRALGATNEKLFF. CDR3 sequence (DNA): TGTGCCAGCAGCCGCGCGTTGGGGGCGACTAATGAAAAACTGTTTTTT.

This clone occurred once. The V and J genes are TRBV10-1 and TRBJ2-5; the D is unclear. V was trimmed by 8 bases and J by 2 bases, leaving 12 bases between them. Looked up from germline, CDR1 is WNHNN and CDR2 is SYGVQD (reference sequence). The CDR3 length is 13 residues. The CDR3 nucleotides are TGCGCCAGCCCTGCTGAGGTGCAAGAGACCCAGTACTTC. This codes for CASPAEVQETQYF.

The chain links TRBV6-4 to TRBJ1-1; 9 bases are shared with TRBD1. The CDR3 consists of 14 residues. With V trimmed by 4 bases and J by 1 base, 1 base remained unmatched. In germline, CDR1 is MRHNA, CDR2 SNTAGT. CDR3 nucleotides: TGTGCCAGCAGTGTGGACAGGGGGAACACTGAAGCTTTCTTT. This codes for CASSVDRGNTEAFF.

The CDR3 protein is CATQRLNTEAFF. In nucleotides, the CDR3 is TGTGCCACCCAGCGGCTGAACACTGAAGCTTTCTTT. J is TRBJ1-1 and V is TRBV6-5; no definite D call. The germline CDR1 and CDR2 sequences are MNHEY and SVGAGI. The CDR3 is made up of 12 amino acids. The V and J ends lost 10 bases and 0 bases respectively, with 9 bases between them.

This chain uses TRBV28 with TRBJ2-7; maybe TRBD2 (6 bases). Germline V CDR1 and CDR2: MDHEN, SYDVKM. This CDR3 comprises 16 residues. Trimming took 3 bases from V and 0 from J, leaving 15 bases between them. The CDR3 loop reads CASSLDLGGGSYEQYF. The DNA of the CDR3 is TGTGCCAGCAGTTTGGATTTGGGAGGAGGCTCCTACGAGCAGTACTTC.

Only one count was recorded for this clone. The CDR3 bases are TGTGCCAGCAGCTCACCTAGCGGGGGGCGCCCGTACTTC. It encodes CASSSPSGGRPYF. The rearrangement joins TRBV11-1 to TRBJ2-5, with 11 bases identical to TRBD2. Per germline, CDR1 SGHAT and CDR2 FQDESV (reference sequence). V trimming: 4 bases; J trimming: 13 bases; junction bases outside the gene matches: 8. The CDR3 has 13 residues.